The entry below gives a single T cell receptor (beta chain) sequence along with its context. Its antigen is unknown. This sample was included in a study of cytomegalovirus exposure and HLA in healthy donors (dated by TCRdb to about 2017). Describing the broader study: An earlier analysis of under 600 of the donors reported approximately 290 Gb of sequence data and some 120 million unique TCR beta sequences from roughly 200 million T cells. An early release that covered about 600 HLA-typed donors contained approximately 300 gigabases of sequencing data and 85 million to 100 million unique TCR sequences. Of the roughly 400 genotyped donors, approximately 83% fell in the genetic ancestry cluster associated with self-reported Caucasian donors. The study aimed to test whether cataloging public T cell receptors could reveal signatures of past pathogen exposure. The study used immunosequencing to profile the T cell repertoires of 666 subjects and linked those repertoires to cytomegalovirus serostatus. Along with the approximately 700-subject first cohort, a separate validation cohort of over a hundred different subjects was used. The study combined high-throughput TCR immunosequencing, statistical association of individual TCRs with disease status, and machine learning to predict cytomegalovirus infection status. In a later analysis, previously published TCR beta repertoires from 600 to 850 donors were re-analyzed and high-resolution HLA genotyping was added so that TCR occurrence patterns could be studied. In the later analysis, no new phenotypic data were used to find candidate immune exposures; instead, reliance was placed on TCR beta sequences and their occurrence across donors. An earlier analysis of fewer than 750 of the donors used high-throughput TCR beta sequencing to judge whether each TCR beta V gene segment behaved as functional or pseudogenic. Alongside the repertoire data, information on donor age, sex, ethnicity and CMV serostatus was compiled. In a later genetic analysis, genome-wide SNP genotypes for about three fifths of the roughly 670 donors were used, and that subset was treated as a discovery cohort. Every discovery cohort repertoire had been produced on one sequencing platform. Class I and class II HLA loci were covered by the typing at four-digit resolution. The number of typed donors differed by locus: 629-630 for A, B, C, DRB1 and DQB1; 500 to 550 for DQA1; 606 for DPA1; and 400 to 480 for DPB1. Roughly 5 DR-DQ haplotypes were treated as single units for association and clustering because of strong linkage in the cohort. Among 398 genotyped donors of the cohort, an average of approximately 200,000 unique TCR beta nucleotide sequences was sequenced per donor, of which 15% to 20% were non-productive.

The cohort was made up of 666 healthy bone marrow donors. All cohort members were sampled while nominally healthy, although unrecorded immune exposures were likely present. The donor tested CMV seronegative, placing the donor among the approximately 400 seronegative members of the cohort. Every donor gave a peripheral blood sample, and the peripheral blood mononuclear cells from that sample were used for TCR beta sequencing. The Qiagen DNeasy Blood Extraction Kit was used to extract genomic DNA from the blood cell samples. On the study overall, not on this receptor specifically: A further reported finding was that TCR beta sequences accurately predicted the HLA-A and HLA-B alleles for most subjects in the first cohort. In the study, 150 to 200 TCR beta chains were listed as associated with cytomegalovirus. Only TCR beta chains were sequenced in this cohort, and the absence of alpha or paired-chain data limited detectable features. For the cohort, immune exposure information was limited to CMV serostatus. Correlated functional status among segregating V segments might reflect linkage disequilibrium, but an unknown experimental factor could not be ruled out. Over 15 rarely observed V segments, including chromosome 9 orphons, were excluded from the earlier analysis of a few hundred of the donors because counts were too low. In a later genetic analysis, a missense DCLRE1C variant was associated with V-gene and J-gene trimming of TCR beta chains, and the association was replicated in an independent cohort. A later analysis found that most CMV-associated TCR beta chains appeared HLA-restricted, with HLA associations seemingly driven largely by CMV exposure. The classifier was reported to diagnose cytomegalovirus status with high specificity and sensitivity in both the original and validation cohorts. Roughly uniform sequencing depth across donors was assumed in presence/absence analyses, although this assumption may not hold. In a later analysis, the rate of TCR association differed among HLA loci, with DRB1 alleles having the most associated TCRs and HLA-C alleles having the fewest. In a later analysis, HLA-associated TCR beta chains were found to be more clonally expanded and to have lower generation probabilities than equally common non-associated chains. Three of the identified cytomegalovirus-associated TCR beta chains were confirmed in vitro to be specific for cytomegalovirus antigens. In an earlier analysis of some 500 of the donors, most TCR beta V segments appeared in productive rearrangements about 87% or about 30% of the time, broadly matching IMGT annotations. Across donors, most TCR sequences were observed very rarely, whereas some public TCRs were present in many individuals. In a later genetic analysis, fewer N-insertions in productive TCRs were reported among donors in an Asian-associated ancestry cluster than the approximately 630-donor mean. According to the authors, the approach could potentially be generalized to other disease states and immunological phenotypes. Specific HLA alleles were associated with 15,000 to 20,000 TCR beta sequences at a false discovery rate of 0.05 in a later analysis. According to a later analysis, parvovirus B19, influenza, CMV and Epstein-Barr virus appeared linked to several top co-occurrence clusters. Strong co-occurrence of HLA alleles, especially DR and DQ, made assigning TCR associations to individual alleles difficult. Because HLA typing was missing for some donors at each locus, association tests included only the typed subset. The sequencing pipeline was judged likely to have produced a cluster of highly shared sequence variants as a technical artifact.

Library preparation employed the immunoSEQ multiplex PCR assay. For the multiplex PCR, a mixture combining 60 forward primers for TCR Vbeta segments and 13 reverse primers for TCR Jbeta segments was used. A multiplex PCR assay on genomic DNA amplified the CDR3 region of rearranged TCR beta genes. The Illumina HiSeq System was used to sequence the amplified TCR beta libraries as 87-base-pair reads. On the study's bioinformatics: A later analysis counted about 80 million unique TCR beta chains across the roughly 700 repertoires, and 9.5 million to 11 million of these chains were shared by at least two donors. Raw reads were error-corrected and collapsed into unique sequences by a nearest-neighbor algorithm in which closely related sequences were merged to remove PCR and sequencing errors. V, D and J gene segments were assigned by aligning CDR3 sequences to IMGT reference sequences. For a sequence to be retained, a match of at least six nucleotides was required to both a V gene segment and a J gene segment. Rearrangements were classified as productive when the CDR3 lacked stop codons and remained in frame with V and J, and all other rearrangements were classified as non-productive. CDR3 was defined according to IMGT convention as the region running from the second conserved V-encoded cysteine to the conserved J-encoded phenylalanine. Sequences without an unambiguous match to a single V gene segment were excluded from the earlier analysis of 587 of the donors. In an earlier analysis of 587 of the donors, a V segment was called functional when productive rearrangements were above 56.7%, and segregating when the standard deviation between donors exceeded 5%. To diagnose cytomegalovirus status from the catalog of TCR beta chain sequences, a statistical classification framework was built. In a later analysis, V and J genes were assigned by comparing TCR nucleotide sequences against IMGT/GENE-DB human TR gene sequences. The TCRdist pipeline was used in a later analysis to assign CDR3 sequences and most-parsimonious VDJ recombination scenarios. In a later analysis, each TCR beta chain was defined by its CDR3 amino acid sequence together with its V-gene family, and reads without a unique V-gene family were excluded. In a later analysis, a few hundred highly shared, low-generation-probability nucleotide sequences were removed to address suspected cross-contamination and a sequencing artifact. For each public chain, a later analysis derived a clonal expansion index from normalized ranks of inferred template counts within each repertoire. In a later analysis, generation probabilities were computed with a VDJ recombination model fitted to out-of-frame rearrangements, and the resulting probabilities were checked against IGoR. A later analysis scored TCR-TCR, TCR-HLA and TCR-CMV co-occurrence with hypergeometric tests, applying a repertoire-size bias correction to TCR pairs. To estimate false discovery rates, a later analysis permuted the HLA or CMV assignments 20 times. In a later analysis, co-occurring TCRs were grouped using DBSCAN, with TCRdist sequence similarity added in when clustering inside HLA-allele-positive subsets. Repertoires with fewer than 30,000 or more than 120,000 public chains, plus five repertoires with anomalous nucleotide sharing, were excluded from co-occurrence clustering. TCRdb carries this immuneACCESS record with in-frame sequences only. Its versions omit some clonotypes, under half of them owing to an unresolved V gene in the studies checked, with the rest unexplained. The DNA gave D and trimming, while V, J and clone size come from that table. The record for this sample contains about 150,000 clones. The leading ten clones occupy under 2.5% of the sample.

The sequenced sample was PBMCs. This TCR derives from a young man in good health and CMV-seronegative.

The DNA sequence is given as TGCGCCAGCAGCCCTGGACAGCTTAATGAAAAACTGTTTTTT. This is translated as CASSPGQLNEKLFF. The V and J genes are TRBV5-1 and TRBJ1-4; the best D guess is TRBD1, with 6 bases matching. At the junction V is shortened by 4 bases and J by 4 bases, with 11 bases in between. CDR1 and CDR2 were assigned from the germline V gene as SGHRS and YFSETQ. Its CDR3 holds 14 amino acids, cysteine through phenylalanine. CDR3 DNA only is kept here, 42 bases in frame from base 1.